This T cell receptor (beta chain) was obtained from a study of long-term antiretroviral therapy in people with HIV. As for the study in general: The 2015 immediate-ART recommendation was preceded by the earliest samples by about a decade. Study-wide points: Specimen acquisition occurred between about 2004 and 2017, potentially under older ART regimens.

Concerning this clone: Its antigen is not identified.

Version v3.0 of the immunoSEQ assay was performed at survey level. The repertoire was sequenced with immunoSEQ multiplex PCR; TCRdb's copy has only in-frame clones and lacks some. Among about 16,000 clones, approximately 81% were seen once, and the ten largest hold about 14%. V lost 7 bases, J lost 2 bases, and 12 bases lay in between. Germline V lookup: CDR1 MNHEY, CDR2 SVGAGI. The length of the CDR3 is 13 residues. The clonotype comes from a woman aged 35 to 49 with HIV. Here the sequenced sample was unsorted PBMCs, taken about 3.3 years after starting antiretroviral therapy. This rearrangement joins TRBV6-5 to TRBJ2-7; the D gene is possibly TRBD2 (6 bases). CDR3 protein: CASTRGRAYEQYF. DNA for the CDR3: TGTGCCAGCACTCGGGGGAGAGCCTACGAGCAGTACTTC.